The 11 T cell receptor beta chains given below trace back to one sample, sequenced in a study of cytomegalovirus exposure and HLA in healthy donors listed by TCRdb under 2017. Library preparation was by the immunoSEQ multiplex PCR assay. The multiplex PCR relied on a mix of 60 forward primers for TCR Vbeta segments and 13 reverse primers for TCR Jbeta segments. TCRdb took this table from immuneACCESS and kept in-frame rearrangements with V and J called. Such tables lack part of the clones; where checked against another copy, unresolved V genes explain under half of the gap, and the rest is unexplained. For this sample the table gives roughly 200,000 clones, of which roughly 80% were detected only once. The ten largest clones capture 2.5% to 3% of the sample. The sequencing sample was made of PBMCs. These receptors were obtained from a woman aged 40 to 55 in good health and CMV-seronegative.

The V call is TRBV21-1, the J call TRBJ1-5. TRBV21-1 is a known pseudogene. CDR3 length: 16 amino acids. The CDR3 nucleotides read TGTGCCAGCAGCAATGAAAGGTGGAGCAGCAATCAGCCCCAGCATTTT. Translated: CASSNERWSSNQPQHF.

In DNA, the CDR3 is TGCAGCGTTCTTCTGGGCGCGAACACTGAAGCTTTCTTT. Translating it yields CSVLLGANTEAFF. V gene TRBV29-1 combines with J gene TRBJ1-1; D is undetermined. Germline assignment: CDR1 SQVTM and CDR2 ANQGSEA. There are 13 residues in the CDR3. Trimming took 5 bases from V and 1 from J, leaving 11 bases between them.

The gene calls are TRBV18 and TRBJ2-1, with 8 bases aligning to TRBD2. The CDR3 is made up of 15 amino acids. CDR1 is KGHSH, CDR2 LQKENI, per germline. The trim removed 1 base at V and 8 bases at J, leaving 7 bases unmatched. The CDR3 sequence is CASSPQSGSGYEQFF. The CDR3 region has the DNA TGTGCCAGCTCACCACAAAGCGGGAGTGGGTATGAGCAGTTCTTC.

This chain uses TRBV28 with TRBJ1-1; D is undetermined. The ends were cut back, 3 bases at V and 4 bases at J, with 9 bases in the middle. CDR1 and CDR2 from the germline V gene are MDHEN and SYDVKM. This CDR3 contains 13 residues. The DNA of the CDR3 is TGTGCCAGCAGTTTGAGGCGAGCCACTGAAGCTTTCTTT. Translation: CASSLRRATEAFF.

The chain links TRBV10-3 to TRBJ2-1; 7 bases match TRBD2. Per the germline V gene, CDR1 is ENHRY and CDR2 is SYGVKD. V trimming: 5 bases; J trimming: 0 bases; junction bases outside the gene matches: 7. The CDR3 is made up of 16 amino acids. The CDR3 sequence: CAISTSSGDSYNEQFF. The CDR3 nucleotides read TGTGCCATCAGTACCTCTAGCGGAGACTCCTACAATGAGCAGTTCTTC.

The V call is TRBV7-9, the J call TRBJ2-7; 10 bases agree with TRBD1. Per the germline V gene, CDR1 is SEHNR and CDR2 is FQNEAQ (reference sequence). Trimming removed 5 bases from V and 3 bases from J; junction bases left unmatched: 4. The CDR3 sequence is 14 residues long. The CDR3 DNA is TGTGCCAGCAGCCCCGGGACAGGGGTCTACGAGCAGTACTTC. Amino acid sequence: CASSPGTGVYEQYF.

The chain recombines TRBV5-1 with TRBJ2-7; 8 bases map to TRBD2. The V gene end was trimmed by 2 bases and the J gene end by 5 bases; junction bases not matched to a gene: 9. The CDR3 runs to 15 residues. Germline CDR1 reads SGHRS; CDR2 reads YFSETQ. CDR3 in amino acids: CASSFPGLGTHEQYF. CDR3 nucleotides: TGCGCCAGCAGCTTCCCGGGACTAGGGACCCACGAGCAGTACTTC.

This sequence joins TRBV30 and TRBJ2-5; D is perhaps TRBD1 (5 bases). The CDR3 has 15 amino acids. Germline CDR1 GTSNPN, CDR2 SVGIG (reference sequence). V was trimmed by 3 bases and J by 1 base, leaving 15 bases between them. The DNA of the CDR3 is TGTGCCTGGAGCCGTGGGATCAGGGTCCAAGAGACCCAGTACTTC. This sequence encodes CAWSRGIRVQETQYF.

This chain joins TRBV15 and TRBJ2-2, with D maybe TRBD1 (5 bases). The germline gives CDR1 LNHNV, CDR2 YYDKDF (reference sequence). The CDR3 totals 14 residues. V lost 5 bases to trimming and J lost 3 bases, with 10 bases between them. This chain's CDR3 is CATSAQGDTGELFF. For the CDR3, the DNA is TGTGCCACCAGCGCCCAGGGTGACACCGGGGAGCTGTTTTTT.

The V gene is TRBV19, the J gene TRBJ2-1, with 8 positions matching TRBD2. Germline CDR1 LNHDA, CDR2 SQIVND (reference sequence). V lost 8 bases and J lost 6; bases outside the gene matches: 12. This CDR3 spans 15 amino acids. This CDR3 reads CASDFGRAISNEQFF. The CDR3 nucleotides are TGTGCCAGTGATTTCGGGAGGGCTATTTCCAATGAGCAGTTCTTC.

The chain carries TRBV6-1 and TRBJ1-2; 8 bases map to TRBD1. V lost 3 bases to trimming and J lost 6 bases; unmatched junction nucleotides: 15. This CDR3 region has 17 residues. Germline CDR1 and CDR2: MNHNS and SASEGT. For the CDR3, the DNA is TGTGCCAGCAGTGAGTCCCCCAGGGGGCGCTTGGCCGATGGCTACACCTTC. It is translated as CASSESPRGRLADGYTF.